This passage covers 4 T cell receptor beta chains from one sample sequenced in a study of vaccination and CD4 T cells after COVID-19. Once obtained from cultured CD4+ T cells, the DNA was sequenced using the Oncomine TCR Beta short-read assay. The authors extracted genomic DNA from cultured CD4+ T cells. Each CDR3 protein is one row after TCRdb ran MiXCR on the PCR reads. The sample records some 9,500 distinct CDR3 sequences, 28% being singletons. Treatment meaning: roughly 10-day PBMC culture with coronavirus spike peptide pools or control peptides (ViraFEST assay). Investigators obtained the unexposed donor's CD4+ T cells before the COVID-19 pandemic (2011-2018). No antigens are known for them. The specimen sequenced was CD4+ T cells from blood, cultured in vitro. The receptor source for this set is a human donor in good health.

The chain uses TRBV7-9 and TRBJ2-7, with D perhaps assigned TRBD1 or TRBD2 (5 bases each). CDR3 length: 15 residues. In germline, CDR1 is SEHNR, CDR2 FQNEAQ (reference sequence). Between the trimmed V and J ends, which lost 5 bases and 0 bases, there was a span of 14 bases. For the CDR3, the DNA is TGTGCCAGCAGCCCCTCTATGGGGGACTCCTACGAGCAGTACTTC. It codes for CASSPSMGDSYEQYF.

DNA of the CDR3: TGTGCCACTCCACGTGGGGCTAGCGGTGCTCAGGGTCCCGATACGCAGTATTTT. Translated, it gives CATPRGASGAQGPDTQYF. The V and J genes are TRBV2 and TRBJ2-3; TRBD2 matches 7 bases. The germline V gene encodes CDR1 SNHLY and CDR2 FYNNEI. This CDR3 contains 18 residues. V lost 10 bases, J lost 6 bases, and 25 bases stayed unmatched.

This clonotype was counted only a few times. Here the CDR3 DNA reads TGCAGTGCTAGACGGGACTTTAATGAGCAGTTCTTC. Residues: CSARRDFNEQFF. The chain joins TRBV20-1 to TRBJ2-1; tentative D call: TRBD2 (6 bases). V was pared by 2 bases and J by 7 bases, with 9 bases between. The germline V gene has CDR1 DFQATT and CDR2 SNEGSKA (reference sequence). The CDR3 is 12 residues long.

V gene TRBV4-3 combines with J gene TRBJ1-2; D gene ambiguous. The germline V and J ends were trimmed by 0 bases and 7 bases, with 12 bases remaining between them. The germline gives CDR1 LGHNA, CDR2 YSLEER. This CDR3 is built from 14 residues. The CDR3: CASSQDPLRSGYTF. The CDR3 nucleotides are TGCGCCAGCAGCCAAGATCCCCTTCGGTCTGGCTACACCTTC.